This note documents a single T cell receptor beta chain sequence. The data were taken from a study of blood T cell repertoires in COVID-19. Study information: Nucleic acid was either cDNA or gDNA, and it came from T cells, B-cell-depleted T cells, or PBMCs.

The ends were cut back, 1 base at V and 4 bases at J, with 15 bases in the middle. The CDR3 consists of 16 residues. Germline CDR1 reads MGHRA; CDR2 reads YSYEKL. Original processing notes: Estimates of nucleated cell counts were drawn from the amplification of reference gene primers. The method was immunoSEQ multiplex PCR; TCRdb's version includes in-frame clones alone and lacks a portion of them. That table gives V, J and clone size, and the DNA gave D and trimming. The sample holds around 18,000 clones, 89% seen once. Sequences were obtained from peripheral blood. This TCR was sampled from a man between 60 and 70 years old with active COVID-19. The chain couples TRBV4-1 to TRBJ2-3; TRBD2 is a possible D gene (7 bases). CDR3 nucleotides: TGCGCCAGCAGCCAAGGCGGGGGCGCAGTGTCAGATACGCAGTATTTT. It translates to CASSQGGGAVSDTQYF.